This TCR beta chain is drawn from a study of spatial heterogeneity in lung cancer. Study outcomes and limitations: It was found that expanded intratumoral alpha and beta TCR counts tracked tumor mutation counts.

Sample time point: sample taken at primary tumor resection. Notes on this clonotype: Its antigen is not known.

CDR3 length: 14 amino acids. Germline CDR1 GTSNPN, CDR2 SVGIG (reference sequence). V was shortened by 0 bases and J by 5 bases, with 13 bases between the two germline ends. MiXCR, applied by TCRdb to the 5' RACE reads, yields one record per CDR3 protein. The sample gives 950 to 1,500 distinct CDR3 sequences, roughly 18% of which show up once; roughly 23% is in the top ten. This chain connects TRBV30 to TRBJ2-5; D perhaps matches TRBD2 (5 bases). The TCR was taken from a male donor with early-stage non-small cell lung cancer. Source: lung tumor tissue, taken at surgery. The CDR3 here is CAWSVFQAAETQYF. Here the CDR3 DNA reads TGTGCCTGGAGTGTATTCCAAGCGGCGGAGACCCAGTACTTC.